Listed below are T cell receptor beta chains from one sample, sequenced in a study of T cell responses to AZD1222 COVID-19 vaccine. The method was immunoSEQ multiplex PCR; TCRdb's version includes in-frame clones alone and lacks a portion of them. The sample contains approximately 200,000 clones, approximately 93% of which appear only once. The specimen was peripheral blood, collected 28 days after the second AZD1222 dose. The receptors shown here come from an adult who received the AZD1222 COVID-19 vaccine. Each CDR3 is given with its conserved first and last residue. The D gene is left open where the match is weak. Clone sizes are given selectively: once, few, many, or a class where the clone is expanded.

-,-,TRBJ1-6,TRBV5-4,CASSTQGLDSPLHF,TGTGCCAGCAGCACACAGGGCTTGGATTCACCCCTCCACTTT
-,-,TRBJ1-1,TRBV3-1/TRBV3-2,CASSQEYGAKNTEAFF,TGTGCCAGCAGCCAAGAATACGGGGCAAAGAACACTGAAGCTTTCTTT
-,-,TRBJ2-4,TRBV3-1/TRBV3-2,CASSHSRTLAKNIQYF,TGTGCCAGCAGCCACTCGCGGACGCTAGCCAAAAACATTCAGTACTTC
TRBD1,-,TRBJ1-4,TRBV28,CASSAGQGREKLFF,TGTGCCAGCAGCGCGGGACAGGGAAGGGAAAAACTGTTTTTT
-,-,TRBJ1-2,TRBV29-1,CSVWDIFGYTF,TGCAGCGTTTGGGACATCTTTGGCTACACCTTC
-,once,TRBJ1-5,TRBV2,CASRAGQPQHF,TGTGCCAGCCGGGCCGGGCAGCCCCAGCATTTT
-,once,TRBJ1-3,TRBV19,CASSAQGMTGNTIYF,TGTGCCAGTAGTGCACAGGGCATGACTGGAAACACCATATATTTT
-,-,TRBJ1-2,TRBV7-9,CASSLAQGINYGYTF,TGTGCCAGCAGCTTAGCCCAGGGGATTAACTATGGCTACACCTTC
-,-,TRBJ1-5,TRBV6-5,CASSYRQGNQPQHF,TGTGCCAGCAGTTATCGACAGGGCAATCAGCCCCAGCATTTT
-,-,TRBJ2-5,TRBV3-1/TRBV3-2,CASSQNLGGGVRKETQYF,TGTGCCAGCAGCCAAAATCTGGGAGGAGGAGTAAGGAAAGAGACCCAGTACTTC
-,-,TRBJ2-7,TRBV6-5,CASSLLTGTYEQYF,TGTGCCAGCAGCCTATTGACAGGTACCTACGAGCAGTACTTC
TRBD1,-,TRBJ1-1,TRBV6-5,CAIDRGTGVTEAFF,TGTGCCATCGACAGGGGAACGGGGGTCACTGAAGCTTTCTTT
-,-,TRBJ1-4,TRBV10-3,CAISEAGVMNEKLFF,TGTGCCATCAGTGAGGCAGGAGTTATGAATGAAAAACTGTTTTTT
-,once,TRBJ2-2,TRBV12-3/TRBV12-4,CASSFTGRGELFF,TGTGCCAGCAGTTTCACAGGGCGCGGGGAGCTGTTTTTT
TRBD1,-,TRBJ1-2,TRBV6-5,CASRVQGAKFYGYTF,TGTGCCAGCAGAGTACAGGGGGCCAAATTCTATGGCTACACCTTC
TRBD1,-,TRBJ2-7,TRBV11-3,CASSLRDRGEQYF,TGTGCCAGCAGCTTACGGGACAGGGGCGAGCAGTACTTC
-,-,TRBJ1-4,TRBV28,CASCPGSASGEKLFF,TGTGCCAGCTGCCCTGGGTCGGCTAGTGGGGAAAAACTGTTTTTT
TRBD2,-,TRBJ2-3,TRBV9,CASSGSGGRTDTQYF,TGTGCCAGCAGCGGAAGCGGGGGACGCACAGATACGCAGTATTTT
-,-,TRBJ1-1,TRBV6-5,CASSLQGLNTEAFF,TGTGCCAGCAGCTTACAGGGCCTGAACACTGAAGCTTTCTTT
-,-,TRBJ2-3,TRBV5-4,CASSFRGGTDTQYF,TGTGCCAGCAGCTTTAGGGGGGGCACAGATACGCAGTATTTT
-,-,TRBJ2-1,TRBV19,CASSIERIYNEQFF,TGTGCCAGTAGTATTGAGCGGATCTACAATGAGCAGTTCTTC
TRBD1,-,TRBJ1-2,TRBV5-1,CASSPGGTGGSGYTF,TGCGCCAGCAGCCCTGGCGGGACAGGGGGATCGGGCTACACCTTC
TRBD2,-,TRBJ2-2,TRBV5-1,CASSLLLAGGRNTGELFF,TGCGCCAGCAGCTTGTTGCTAGCGGGGGGTCGAAACACCGGGGAGCTGTTTTTT
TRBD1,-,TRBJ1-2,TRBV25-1,CASSASGTGSYGYTF,TGTGCCAGCAGTGCCTCCGGGACAGGCTCCTATGGCTACACCTTC
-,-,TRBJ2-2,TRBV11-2,CASSRTVSGELFF,TGTGCCAGCAGCCGAACAGTATCCGGGGAGCTGTTTTTT
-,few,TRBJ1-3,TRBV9,CASSIGSLGQDTIYF,TGTGCCAGCAGTATAGGGAGTTTAGGTCAAGACACCATATATTTT
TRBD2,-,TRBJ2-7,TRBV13,CASSWTGTSDSYEQYF,TGTGCCAGCAGCTGGACCGGGACTAGCGACTCCTACGAGCAGTACTTC
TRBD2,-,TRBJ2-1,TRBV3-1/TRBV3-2,CASSPSGTSGFGEQFF,TGTGCCAGCAGCCCATCCGGGACTAGCGGGTTCGGTGAGCAGTTCTTC
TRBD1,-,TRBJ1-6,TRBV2,CASSETTGEASPLHF,TGTGCCAGCAGTGAAACGACAGGGGAGGCTTCACCCCTCCACTTT
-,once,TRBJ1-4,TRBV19,CASSGTDNEKLFF,TGTGCCAGTTCCGGGACGGATAATGAAAAACTGTTTTTT
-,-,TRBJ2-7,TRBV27,CASSLKGFNEQYF,TGTGCCAGCAGTTTAAAAGGGTTCAACGAGCAGTACTTC